The 3 T cell receptor beta chains listed next were all sequenced from one sample in a study of beta chain features in type 1 diabetes. All of the isolated RNA was reverse transcribed, so expressed TCRB transcripts were sequenced. The table came from immunoSEQ multiplex PCR; TCRdb's copy has only in-frame clones and leaves some out. The sample includes roughly 610,000 clones, 15% to 18% of them seen just once. The specimen was naive CD4+ T cells from blood. The source is a man between 18 and 29 years old in good health.

V is TRBV21-1 and J is TRBJ2-7; the tabulated D call, TRBD1, remains unverified against the DNA. TRBV21-1 is recorded as a pseudogene. The CDR3 consists of 13 residues. The CDR3, as DNA: TGTGCCAGCAGCAAAGGCAGGGCCTACGAGCAGTACTTC. Protein sequence: CASSKGRAYEQYF.

The V and J genes are TRBV7-2 and TRBJ2-7, with 7 bases aligning to TRBD2. V gave up 5 bases and J gave up 3 bases; unmatched junction bases: 7. The CDR3 extends over 14 amino acids. The germline gives CDR1 SGHTA, CDR2 FQGNSA. CDR3 region: CASSPSGAFYEQYF. In nucleotides, the CDR3 is TGTGCCAGCAGCCCGAGCGGGGCGTTCTACGAGCAGTACTTC.

The chain joins TRBV28 to TRBJ2-3, with 8 positions matching TRBD1. V lost 4 bases to trimming and J lost 6 bases; unmatched junction nucleotides: 18. There are 18 residues in the CDR3. Germline lookup yields CDR1 MDHEN and CDR2 SYDVKM. For the CDR3, the DNA is TGTGCCAGCAGTTACCCTTTGGACAGGGTATCCGTTGCGGATACGCAGTATTTT. It codes for CASSYPLDRVSVADTQYF. The full variable domain, in which reference TRBV28 and TRBJ2-3 provide the parts outside the CDR3, is DVKVTQSSRYLVKRTGEKVFLECVQDMDHENMFWYRQDPGLGLRLIYFSYDVKMKEKGDIPEGYSVSREKKERFSLILESASTNQTSMYLCASSYPLDRVSVADTQYFGPGTRLTVL.